The entry that follows covers one TCR beta chain sequence. The antigen is unknown. This sample was included in a study of shared clonotypes between healthy human individuals. V lost 4 bases and J lost 4, with 18 bases in between. Germline CDR1 is SGHKS and CDR2 is YYEKEE (reference sequence). The CDR3 is 16 amino acids. Using immunoSEQ multiplex PCR, the repertoire was profiled, and TCRdb retains in-frame clones only, with some absent. The sample lists roughly 1,500,000 clones; around 98% were seen once. Study-level results: Larger richness was generally estimated for naive than memory subsets.

This TCR was recovered from a man aged 30 to 39 in good health. This rearrangement joins TRBV5-5 to TRBJ1-5, with TRBD1 as a possible D gene (6 bases). The material sequenced was naive CD4+ T cells sorted from blood. Sample subset: CD45RA+ positively selected. CDR3: CASSPGARHQNQPQHF. The CDR3 bases are TGTGCCAGCAGCCCAGGGGCCCGGCACCAAAATCAGCCCCAGCATTTT.